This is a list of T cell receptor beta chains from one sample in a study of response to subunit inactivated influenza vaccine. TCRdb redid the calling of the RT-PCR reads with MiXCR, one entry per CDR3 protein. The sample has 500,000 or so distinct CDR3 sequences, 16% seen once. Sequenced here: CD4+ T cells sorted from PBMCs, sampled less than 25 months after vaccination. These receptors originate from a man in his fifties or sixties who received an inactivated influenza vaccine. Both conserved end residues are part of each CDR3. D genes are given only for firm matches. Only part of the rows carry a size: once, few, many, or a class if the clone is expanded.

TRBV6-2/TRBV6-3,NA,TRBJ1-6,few,CASSYRRAGDRSPLHF,TGTGCCAGCAGTTACCGGCGGGCAGGGGATCGATCACCCCTCCACTTT
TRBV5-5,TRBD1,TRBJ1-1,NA,CASSSNRGNTEAFF,TGTGCCAGCAGCTCCAACAGGGGGAACACTGAAGCTTTCTTT
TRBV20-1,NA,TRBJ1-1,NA,CSASSGGFTEAFF,TGCAGTGCTAGCTCGGGGGGCTTTACTGAAGCTTTCTTT
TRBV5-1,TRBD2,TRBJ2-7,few,CASSLAPGTSGTYEQYF,TGCGCCAGCAGCTTAGCTCCCGGGACTAGCGGGACGTACGAGCAGTACTTC
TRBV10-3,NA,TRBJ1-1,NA,CAISESGSLPMNTEAFF,TGTGCCATCAGTGAGTCGGGGAGTTTACCCATGAACACTGAAGCTTTCTTT
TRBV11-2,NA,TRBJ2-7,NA,CASSLNPDPYEQYF,TGTGCCAGCAGCTTAAACCCTGATCCCTACGAGCAGTACTTC
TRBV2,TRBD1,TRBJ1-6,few,CASSQQGVLTPLHF,TGTGCCAGCAGCCAACAGGGGGTATTGACACCCCTCCACTTT
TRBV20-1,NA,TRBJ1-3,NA,CSVSRGVRGNTIYF,TGCAGTGTCTCCCGAGGAGTTAGGGGAAACACCATATATTTT
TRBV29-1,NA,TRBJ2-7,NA,CSVPCPRDPTLDYEQYF,TGCAGCGTTCCTTGTCCCCGGGACCCCACGTTGGACTACGAGCAGTACTTC
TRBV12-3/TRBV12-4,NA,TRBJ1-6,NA,CASRLAGGSYNSPLHF,TGTGCCAGCAGACTGGCGGGTGGCTCCTATAATTCACCCCTCCACTTT
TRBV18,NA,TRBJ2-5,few,CASSPWAPAAETQYF,TGTGCCAGCTCACCATGGGCCCCCGCGGCAGAGACCCAGTACTTC